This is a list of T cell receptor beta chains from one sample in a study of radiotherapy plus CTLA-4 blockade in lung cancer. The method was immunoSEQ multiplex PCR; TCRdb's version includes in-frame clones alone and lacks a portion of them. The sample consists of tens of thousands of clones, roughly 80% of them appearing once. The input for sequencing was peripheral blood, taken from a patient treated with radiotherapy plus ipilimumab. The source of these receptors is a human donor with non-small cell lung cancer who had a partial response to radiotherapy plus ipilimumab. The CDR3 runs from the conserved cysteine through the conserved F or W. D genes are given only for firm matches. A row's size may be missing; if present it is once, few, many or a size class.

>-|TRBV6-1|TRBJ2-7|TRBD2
TGTGCCAGCTCTCCACTAGCGGTGAGCTCCTACGAGCAGTACTTC
CASSPLAVSSYEQYF
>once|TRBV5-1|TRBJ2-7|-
TGCGCCAGCAGCTACACAGGGACCTACGAGCAGTACTTC
CASSYTGTYEQYF
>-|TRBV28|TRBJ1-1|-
TGTGCCAGCAGTTTAATGGGAGAGGGGGGGGAAGCTTTCTTT
CASSLMGEGGEAFF
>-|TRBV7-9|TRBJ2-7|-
TGTGCCAGCACCCTATCCTTCGAGCAGTACTTC
CASTLSFEQYF
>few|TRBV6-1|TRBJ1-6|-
TGTGCCAGCAGTGAACGAGGACAGCGAAATTCACCCCTCCACTTT
CASSERGQRNSPLHF
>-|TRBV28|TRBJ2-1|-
TGTGCCAGCAGTTTAAGCTATGAGCAGTTCTTC
CASSLSYEQFF
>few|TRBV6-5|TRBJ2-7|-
TGTGCCAGCAGTCGGCTCGGGGGCTCCTACGAGCAGTACTTC
CASSRLGGSYEQYF
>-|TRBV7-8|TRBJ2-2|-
TGTGCCAGCAGCTTAGCGCGGGGAGATCCACTGAACACCGGGGAGCTGTTTTTT
CASSLARGDPLNTGELFF
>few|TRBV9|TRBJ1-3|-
TGTGCCAGCAGCGCCCGGGTCTCTGGAAACACCATATATTTT
CASSARVSGNTIYF
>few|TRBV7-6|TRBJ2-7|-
TGTGCCAGCAGCTTAGTGGACAGCCGCGAGGTCTACGAGCAGTACTTC
CASSLVDSREVYEQYF
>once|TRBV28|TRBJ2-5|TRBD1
TGTGCCAGCAGTGGCAGGACAGGGGCCAAAGAGACCCAGTACTTC
CASSGRTGAKETQYF
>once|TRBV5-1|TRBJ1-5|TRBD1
TGCGCCAGCAGCTGGAGACATAGACAGGGTTGGCATCAGCCCCAGCATTTT
CASSWRHRQGWHQPQHF
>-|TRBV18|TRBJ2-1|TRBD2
TGTGCCAGCTCCCCCGATGGTAGCGGGGGGGCCATCAATGAGCAGTTCTTC
CASSPDGSGGAINEQFF
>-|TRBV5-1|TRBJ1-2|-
TGCGCCAGCAGCGGGGACGGGGGTGGCTACACCTTC
CASSGDGGGYTF
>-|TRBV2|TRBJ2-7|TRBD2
TGTGCCAGCACCGTTGAGGCGGGGGGCGGCGAGCAGTACTTC
CASTVEAGGGEQYF
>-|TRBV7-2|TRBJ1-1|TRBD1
TGTGCCAGCAGCTTAGTTGGGACAGGGGGCGCGGCCACTGAAGCTTTCTTT
CASSLVGTGGAATEAFF
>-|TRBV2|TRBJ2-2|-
TGTGCCAGCAGGTCCGGGCGGACTACCGGGGAGCTGTTTTTT
CASRSGRTTGELFF
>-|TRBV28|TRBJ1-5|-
TGTGCCAGCATCTTATCGGGTGACAATCAGCCCCAGCATTTT
CASILSGDNQPQHF
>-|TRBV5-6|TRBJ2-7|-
TGTGCCAGCAGCTCGGACGGCGGGGAGTACGAGCAGTACTTC
CASSSDGGEYEQYF
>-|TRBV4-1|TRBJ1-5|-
TGCGCCAGCAGCCAAGATCCGGCAGGCCAACTTAGCAATCAGCCCCAGCATTTT
CASSQDPAGQLSNQPQHF
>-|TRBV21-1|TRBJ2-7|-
TGTGCCAGCAGCAACCCCGGGACAGGGGCCTACGAGCAGTACTTC
CASSNPGTGAYEQYF
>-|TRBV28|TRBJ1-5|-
TGTGCCAGCAGTCAACAGGGTTGGGGCCAGCCCCAGCATTTT
CASSQQGWGQPQHF
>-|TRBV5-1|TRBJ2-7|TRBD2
TGCGCCAGCAGCTTGGTAGCGGGGGCCCCCCGCGAGCAGTACTTC
CASSLVAGAPREQYF
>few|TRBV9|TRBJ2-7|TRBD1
TGTGCCAGCAGCGCCGACAGGGGGGGTTTCTCCTACGAGCAGTACTTC
CASSADRGGFSYEQYF
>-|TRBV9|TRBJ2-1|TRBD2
TGTGCCAGCAGCGTATCTCTGGGGGGAGGGGATGAGCAGTTCTTC
CASSVSLGGGDEQFF
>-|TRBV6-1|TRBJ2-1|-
TGTGCCGGCAGAAGAGGGGGGGCCTACAATGAGCAGTTCTTC
CAGRRGGAYNEQFF
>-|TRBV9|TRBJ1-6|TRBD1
TGTGCCAGCAGCGATGGGACAGGAGATTCACCCCTCCACTTT
CASSDGTGDSPLHF
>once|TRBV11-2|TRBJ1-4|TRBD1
TGTGCCAGCAGCCCCCTCCTCCCCGGGACAGGGAGGGCTAATGAAAAACTGTTTTTT
CASSPLLPGTGRANEKLFF
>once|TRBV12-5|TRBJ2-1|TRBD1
TGTGCTAGTGGTTTGGCGGGACAGGCTAGGAACAATGAGCAGTTCTTC
CASGLAGQARNNEQFF
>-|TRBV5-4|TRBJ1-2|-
TGTGCCAGCAGCTTGGGTTCAGGGATCGGTTATGGCTACACCTTC
CASSLGSGIGYGYTF
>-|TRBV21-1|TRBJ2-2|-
TGTGCCAGCAGCAAAAAGGAGCGGGGGGGGAACACCGGGGAGCTGTTTTTT
CASSKKERGGNTGELFF
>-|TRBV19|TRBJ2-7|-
TGTGCCAGTAGCGGTGACAGATCCAACTACGAGCAGTACTTC
CASSGDRSNYEQYF
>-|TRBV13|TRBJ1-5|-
TGTGCCAGCAGCAAAGACCTCGGGAAGTTGCATCAGCCCCAGCATTTT
CASSKDLGKLHQPQHF
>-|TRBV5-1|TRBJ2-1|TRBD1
TGCGCCAGCAGCATCGCGGGACAGGGAGAGAAGTTCTTC
CASSIAGQGEKFF
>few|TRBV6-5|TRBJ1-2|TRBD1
TGTGCCAGCAGTTACTCTGTTGGGACAGGCTCCTATGGCTACACCTTC
CASSYSVGTGSYGYTF
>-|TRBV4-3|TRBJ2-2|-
TGCGCCAGCAGCCGACGGGGGAACACCGGGGAGCTGTTTTTT
CASSRRGNTGELFF
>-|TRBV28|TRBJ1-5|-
TGTGCCAGCAGCGATAGAGGCCTTCTTTCGCCCCAGCATTTT
CASSDRGLLSPQHF
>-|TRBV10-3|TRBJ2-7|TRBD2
TGTGCCATCACCGCCTTTACTAGCGGGGGGATCGACGAGCAGTACTTC
CAITAFTSGGIDEQYF
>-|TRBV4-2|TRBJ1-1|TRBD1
TGTGCCAGCAGCATTACCGGGACAGCTCCTGAAGCTTTCTTT
CASSITGTAPEAFF
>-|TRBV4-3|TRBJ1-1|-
TGCGCCAGCAGCCAAGATCAGGGGTCGGATACTGAAGCTTTCTTT
CASSQDQGSDTEAFF
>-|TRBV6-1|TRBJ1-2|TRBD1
TGTGCCAGCAGTAAGGACAGGGAGGCCTATGGCTACACCTTC
CASSKDREAYGYTF